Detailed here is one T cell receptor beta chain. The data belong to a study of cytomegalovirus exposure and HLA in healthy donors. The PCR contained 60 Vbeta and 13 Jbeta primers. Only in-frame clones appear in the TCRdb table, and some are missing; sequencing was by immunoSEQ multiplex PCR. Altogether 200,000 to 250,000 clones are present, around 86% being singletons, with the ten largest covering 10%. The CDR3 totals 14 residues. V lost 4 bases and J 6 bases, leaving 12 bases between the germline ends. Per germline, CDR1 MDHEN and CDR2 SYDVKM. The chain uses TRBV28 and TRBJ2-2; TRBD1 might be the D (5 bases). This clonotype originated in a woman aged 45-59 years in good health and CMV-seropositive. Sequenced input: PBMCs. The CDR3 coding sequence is TGTGCCAGCAGTTCAGGGTATTTCGCCGGGGAGCTGTTTTTT. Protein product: CASSSGYFAGELFF. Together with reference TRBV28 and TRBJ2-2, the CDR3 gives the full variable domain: DVKVTQSSRYLVKRTGEKVFLECVQDMDHENMFWYRQDPGLGLRLIYFSYDVKMKEKGDIPEGYSVSREKKERFSLILESASTNQTSMYLCASSSGYFAGELFFGEGSRLTVL.